The rows below give T cell receptor beta chains drawn from one sample of a study of OX40 agonist ivuxolimab in advanced cancers. The data were produced by immunoSEQ multiplex PCR, yet TCRdb's version contains in-frame clones alone and is incomplete. The data show tens of thousands of clones, 70% to 90% seen once. The source material was CD4+ or CD8+ T cells sorted from blood, sampled in a trial of the OX40 agonist ivuxolimab. These TCRs come from an adult with an advanced solid tumor such as melanoma, head and neck, liver or kidney cancer. The CDR3 runs from the conserved cysteine through the conserved F or W. The D gene is left open where the match is weak. Size is stated for part of the rows, as once, few or many counts, or as a class when the clone is expanded.

D,size,V,J,DNA,CDR3
-,-,TRBV5-1,TRBJ2-7,TGCGCCAGCAGCTTGGCCTCCCGTCTGGGTGAGCAGTACTTC,CASSLASRLGEQYF
-,-,TRBV5-1,TRBJ2-7,TGCGCCAGCAGAAGTGGGGCGAGCCCCGAGCAGTACTTC,CASRSGASPEQYF
TRBD2,-,TRBV15,TRBJ2-1,TGTGCCACCAGCAGCTTACTAGCGGGAGGACTTTACAATGAGCAGTTCTTC,CATSSLLAGGLYNEQFF
TRBD2,-,TRBV13,TRBJ2-1,TGTGCCAGCGGAAGGACTAGCGGGAGAGTTGAGCAGTTCTTC,CASGRTSGRVEQFF
TRBD2,-,TRBV7-8,TRBJ2-2,TGTGCCAGCAGCTTCACTAGCGCCGGGGAGCTGTTTTTT,CASSFTSAGELFF
TRBD1,once,TRBV9,TRBJ2-2,TGTGCCAGCAGCGTAGCGGCAGGGGGCCCCGGGGAGCTGTTTTTT,CASSVAAGGPGELFF
-,-,TRBV25-1,TRBJ2-1,TGTGCCAGCAGCACGGGGGCCAGGGTGAACAATGAGCAGTTCTTC,CASSTGARVNNEQFF
-,-,TRBV2,TRBJ2-5,TGTGCCAGCACCCCCTATCCTAGGGAGACCCAGTACTTC,CASTPYPRETQYF
TRBD1,-,TRBV7-9,TRBJ2-5,TGTGCCAGCAGCCCTGAGGGACAGGGCGTGACCCAGTACTTC,CASSPEGQGVTQYF
TRBD1,-,TRBV27,TRBJ2-7,TGTGCCAGCAGTGACCGGGACAGCTCCTACGAGCAGTACTTC,CASSDRDSSYEQYF
TRBD1,-,TRBV11-2,TRBJ2-5,TGTGCCAGCAGCGTATGGGACAGGAACCAAGAGACCCAGTACTTC,CASSVWDRNQETQYF
-,-,TRBV29-1,TRBJ2-3,TGCAGCGTTGAACTTGTGGGGGGTGGTACGCAGTATTTT,CSVELVGGGTQYF
-,-,TRBV7-8,TRBJ1-1,TGTGCCAGCAGCCTCAGGGAGGGGAACACTGAAGCTTTCTTT,CASSLREGNTEAFF
-,-,TRBV2,TRBJ2-3,TGTGCCAGCAGAGCCCCTAGGGCAGATACGCAGTATTTT,CASRAPRADTQYF
TRBD2,-,TRBV9,TRBJ2-6,TGTGCCAGCAGCACTAGCGTCGGCGTTTACTCTGGGGCCAACGTCCTGACTTTC,CASSTSVGVYSGANVLTF
TRBD1,-,TRBV9,TRBJ2-1,TGTGCCAGCAGCCCGGGACAGGGGAGCAATGAGCAGTTCTTC,CASSPGQGSNEQFF
-,few,TRBV2,TRBJ2-5,TGTGCCAGCAGAGCCCCTCGCGGGTTTGGGATTGGTGCCCAAGAGACCCAGTACTTC,CASRAPRGFGIGAQETQYF
-,-,TRBV30,TRBJ1-4,TGTGCCTGGAGTAGGGGCGAGGTGAATGAAAAACTGTTTTTT,CAWSRGEVNEKLFF
TRBD1,-,TRBV7-9,TRBJ2-1,TGTGCCAGCAGCTTCGGACAGGGCACGAATGAGCAGTTCTTC,CASSFGQGTNEQFF
TRBD2,-,TRBV5-1,TRBJ2-2,TGCGCCAGCACCGAACTAGCGGGAAACACCGGGGAGCTGTTTTTT,CASTELAGNTGELFF
-,-,TRBV7-2,TRBJ2-3,TGTGCCAGCAGTAATCCCGGGGGTATAGCCCCAGTGTGGGATACGCAGTATTTT,CASSNPGGIAPVWDTQYF
-,-,TRBV27,TRBJ1-6,TGTGCCAGCAGTTTAGGAACTTCAGGGGTGGCTTCACCCCTCCACTTT,CASSLGTSGVASPLHF